Following are 27 T cell receptor beta chains from one sample sequenced in a study of blood T cell repertoires in COVID-19 (TCRdb year 2020). Libraries came from the immunoSEQ multiplex PCR assay. This is the immuneACCESS table as TCRdb keeps it, with only in-frame sequences that have V and J called. A part of the clones is gone; compared with another copy, unresolved V genes explain less than half, and the rest is unexplained. This sample lists 85,000 to 130,000 clones; 65% to 90% were detected once. Under 3.5% of the sample rests with the top ten. Sample: PBMCs or T cells enriched from blood (not recorded which). The source of these receptors is a woman aged 45-65 years who had recovered from COVID-19.

The chain carries TRBV12-5 and TRBJ2-5; 9 bases are a match to TRBD1. V gave up 8 bases and J gave up 4 bases; unmatched junction bases: 5. The CDR3 consists of 13 residues. The germline CDR1 and CDR2 sequences are LGHNT and FRNRAP. This chain's CDR3 is CASTRTGVETQYF. The CDR3 coding sequence is TGTGCTAGTACGCGGACAGGGGTAGAGACCCAGTACTTC.

J is TRBJ2-3 and V is TRBV3-1 (or the pseudogene TRBV3-2); TRBD2 is a possible D gene (5 bases). CDR1 LGHDT and CDR2 YNNKEL come from the germline V gene (reference sequence). The germline V and J ends were trimmed by 2 bases and 3 bases, with 12 bases remaining between them. The CDR3 totals 15 residues. CDR3 protein: CASSQRVPGTDTQYF. For the CDR3, the DNA is TGTGCCAGCAGCCAAAGAGTTCCGGGGACAGATACGCAGTATTTT.

V usage is TRBV6-5 and J usage is TRBJ1-4; D is possibly TRBD1 (5 bases). CDR1 is MNHEY and CDR2 is SVGAGI in the germline V gene. There are 15 residues in the CDR3. V was cut by 7 bases and J by 10 bases, with 22 bases left in between. CDR3: CASIGGGGRIVKLFF. The CDR3 nucleotides read TGTGCCAGCATTGGGGGGGGAGGACGAATTGTAAAACTGTTTTTT.

This clone was detected a few times. The CDR3 bases are TGTGCCAGCAGCAGGGACAGGTACACCGGGGAGCTGTTTTTT. This encodes CASSRDRYTGELFF. The rearrangement joins TRBV14 to TRBJ2-2, with 8 bases matching TRBD1. Germline V gene lookup returns CDR1 SGHDN and CDR2 FVKESK. CDR3 length equals 14 residues. J lost 3 bases, V lost 5 bases, and 2 bases had no gene match.

The V and J genes are TRBV7-6 and TRBJ2-1, with 8 nucleotides matching TRBD2. V gave up 2 bases and J gave up 15 bases; unmatched junction bases: 12. Germline V lookup: CDR1 SGHVS, CDR2 FNYEAQ. This CDR3 is 14 amino acids long. CDR3 region: CASSLTSAAGVLFF. The CDR3, as DNA: TGTGCCAGCAGCTTAACATCGGCAGCGGGAGTGTTGTTCTTC.

The V gene is TRBV27, the J gene TRBJ2-7, with 9 nucleotides matching TRBD2. Trimming removed 4 bases from V and 0 bases from J; junction bases left unmatched: 7. This CDR3 is 16 amino acids long. Germline CDR1 reads MNHEY; CDR2 reads SMNVEV (reference sequence). The CDR3 loop reads CASSYSSGSLSYEQYF. In DNA form, the CDR3 reads TGTGCCAGCAGTTATAGTAGCGGGAGTCTCTCCTACGAGCAGTACTTC.

This sequence joins TRBV5-1 and TRBJ2-3; the D gene is possibly TRBD1 (5 bases). This CDR3 contains 12 residues. Germline-derived CDR1 and CDR2 are SGHRS and YFSETQ. Trimming removed 4 bases from V and 6 bases from J, with 9 bases in between. CDR3 amino acids: CASSVNRDTQYF. CDR3 DNA: TGCGCCAGCAGCGTGAACAGGGATACGCAGTATTTT.

This clone was counted once. This chain connects TRBV7-9 to TRBJ2-1; possible D gene TRBD2, 6 bases. Germline CDR1 and CDR2: SEHNR and FQNEAQ (reference sequence). The CDR3 has 13 residues. Trimming removed 5 bases at V and 4 bases at J, with 9 bases between. This CDR3 is CASSRDWYNEQFF. The DNA of the CDR3 is TGTGCCAGCAGCCGGGACTGGTACAATGAGCAGTTCTTC.

V usage is TRBV7-9 and J usage is TRBJ2-7; weak D call: TRBD2 (7 bases). V was shortened by 2 bases and J by 5 bases, with 16 bases between the two germline ends. The germline V gene has CDR1 SEHNR and CDR2 FQNEAQ (reference sequence). This CDR3 has 15 residues. CDR3 coding DNA: TGTGCCAGCAGCTTATCCCCAGGGGAGGGAAACGAGCAGTACTTC. This gives the protein CASSLSPGEGNEQYF. The whole variable domain, filled in from reference TRBV7-9 and TRBJ2-7, reads DTGVSQNPRHKITKRGQNVTFRCDPISEHNRLYWYRQTLGQGPEFLTYFQNEAQLEKSRLLSDRFSAERPKGSFSTLEIQRTEQGDSAMYLCASSLSPGEGNEQYFGPGTRLTVT.

The chain joins TRBV6-5 to TRBJ1-1; D call uncertain. Germline-derived CDR1 and CDR2 are MNHEY and SVGAGI. The CDR3 sequence is 14 residues long. Trimming removed 4 bases from V and 3 bases from J, with 12 bases in between. CDR3 in DNA: TGTGCCAGCAGTTTAGTCCCAGAGGACACTGAAGCTTTCTTT. Its translation: CASSLVPEDTEAFF.

This clone was seen a few times. This chain uses TRBV6-4 with TRBJ2-1; D is perhaps TRBD2 (5 bases). Germline V gene sequence: CDR1 MRHNA, CDR2 SNTAGT. This CDR3 has 15 residues. V was trimmed by 2 bases and J by 3 bases, leaving 11 bases between them. The CDR3 DNA is TGTGCCAGCAGTGACCACGGGAATGGCTACAATGAGCAGTTCTTC. This encodes CASSDHGNGYNEQFF.

The genes are TRBV9 and TRBJ2-3; TRBD1 aligns across 9 bases. V shed 3 bases, J shed 3 bases, and the junction held 5 bases outside the gene matches. The CDR3 extends over 15 amino acids. Germline V lookup: CDR1 SGDLS, CDR2 YYNGEE. The CDR3: CASSARDRVTDTQYF. DNA of the CDR3: TGTGCCAGCAGCGCCCGGGACAGGGTGACAGATACGCAGTATTTT.

The V call is TRBV19, the J call TRBJ1-1; TRBD1 matches 7 bases. This CDR3 contains 14 residues. The V gene's germline CDR1 is LNHDA and CDR2 SQIVND (reference sequence). Unmatched junction bases numbered 3, after V lost 2 bases and J lost 3 bases. The CDR3 region is CASSIRQGDTEAFF. In nucleotides, the CDR3 is TGTGCCAGTAGTATACGGCAGGGGGACACTGAAGCTTTCTTT.

CDR3 region: CASSQVRQGASGYTF. DNA of the CDR3: TGTGCCAGCAGCCAAGTGCGGCAGGGGGCTAGTGGCTACACCTTC. The chain links TRBV3-1 (or the pseudogene TRBV3-2) to TRBJ1-2, with 8 bases fitting TRBD1. V was clipped by 1 base and J by 7 bases; unmatched bases: 8. CDR1 LGHDT and CDR2 YNNKEL come from the germline V gene (reference sequence). The CDR3 is 15 amino acids.

The chain carries TRBV19 and TRBJ1-4, with 8 bases fitting TRBD1. The CDR3 consists of 16 residues. Germline values: CDR1 LNHDA, CDR2 SQIVND (reference sequence). Unmatched junction bases numbered 7, after V lost 5 bases and J lost 2 bases. CDR3: CASSDTGGETNEKLFF. The CDR3, as DNA: TGTGCCAGTAGTGATACAGGGGGTGAGACTAATGAAAAACTGTTTTTT.

The chain couples TRBV6-1 to TRBJ2-6; D may be TRBD1 (6 bases). Germline CDR1 reads MNHNS; CDR2 reads SASEGT. This CDR3 has 17 residues. Trimming left V 4 bases short and J 0 bases short, with 13 bases between. The CDR3 bases are TGTGCCAGCAGTGCCTTAACAGGGAACTCTGGGGCCAACGTCCTGACTTTC. It is translated as CASSALTGNSGANVLTF.

The rearrangement links TRBV30 to TRBJ2-5; a possible D gene is TRBD2 (5 bases). The CDR3 consists of 13 residues. CDR1 and CDR2 (germline): GTSNPN, SVGIG (reference sequence). V dropped 5 bases and J dropped 3 bases, with 13 bases sitting between them. Here the CDR3 DNA reads TGTGCCTGGTCTCAGGACTGGAAAGAGACCCAGTACTTC. This codes for CAWSQDWKETQYF.

V usage is TRBV28 and J usage is TRBJ2-7, with 8 bases fitting TRBD1. The CDR3 extends over 15 amino acids. J was trimmed by 3 bases and V by 2 bases; bases with no gene match: 6. CDR1 MDHEN and CDR2 SYDVKM come from the germline V gene. The CDR3 sequence: CASSLTNRGYYEQYF. The CDR3 nucleotides read TGTGCCAGCAGTTTAACGAACAGGGGGTACTACGAGCAGTACTTC.

The chain combines TRBV3-1 (or the pseudogene TRBV3-2) with TRBJ2-1, with 8 bases aligning to TRBD2. The CDR3 consists of 14 residues. Germline V gene sequence: CDR1 LGHDT, CDR2 YNNKEL (reference sequence). V shed 4 bases, J shed 6 bases, and the junction held 5 bases outside the gene matches. In DNA form, the CDR3 reads TGTGCCAGCAGCCGGGGACTAGAGTCCAATGAGCAGTTCTTC. Its translation: CASSRGLESNEQFF.

The rearrangement joins TRBV10-3 to TRBJ2-7; possible D gene TRBD2, 5 bases. V was pared by 4 bases and J by 0 bases, with 13 bases between. The germline V gene has CDR1 ENHRY and CDR2 SYGVKD. The CDR3 is made up of 15 amino acids. CDR3 sequence: CAISVREDGSYEQYF. In DNA form, the CDR3 reads TGTGCCATCAGTGTGAGGGAAGATGGCTCCTACGAGCAGTACTTC.

This clone was detected only once. The chain carries TRBV11-3 and TRBJ2-3; a possible D gene is TRBD2 (6 bases). The germline V and J ends were trimmed by 0 bases and 5 bases, with 12 bases remaining between them. Per the germline V gene, CDR1 is SGHNT and CDR2 is YENEEA. The CDR3 contains 15 residues. This CDR3 reads CASSLEGREEDTQYF. CDR3 DNA sequence: TGTGCCAGCAGCTTAGAGGGTAGGGAGGAAGATACGCAGTATTTT.

The V call is TRBV18, the J call TRBJ2-5; 10 positions agree with TRBD2. Trimming took 4 bases from V and 2 from J; bases not matched to a gene: 4. Looked up from germline, CDR1 is KGHSH and CDR2 is LQKENI. There are 15 residues in the CDR3. CDR3 sequence (DNA): TGTGCCAGCTCACTCCAGCGGGGGGGTCAAGAGACCCAGTACTTC. It codes for CASSLQRGGQETQYF.

The rearrangement joins TRBV2 to TRBJ1-3; no reliable D call. The CDR3 has 11 residues. Trimming removed 7 bases at V and 5 bases at J, with 6 bases between. CDR1 and CDR2 from the germline V gene are SNHLY and FYNNEI. The CDR3 spells CASTLRNTIYF. The CDR3 nucleotides read TGTGCCAGCACCTTAAGAAACACCATATATTTT.

J is TRBJ2-1 and V is TRBV2; 8 bases map to TRBD2. Germline V lookup: CDR1 SNHLY, CDR2 FYNNEI. The CDR3 is 13 amino acids. V lost 6 bases to trimming and J lost 15 bases; unmatched junction nucleotides: 13. CDR3 region: CASRLDPGAGGFF. CDR3 coding DNA: TGTGCCAGCAGACTCGACCCGGGGGCGGGGGGGTTCTTC.

The chain has TRBV18 and TRBJ1-3, with D perhaps TRBD1 (5 bases). Trimming cost V 0 bases and J 0 bases, with 9 bases left between them. Germline assignment: CDR1 KGHSH and CDR2 LQKENI. The CDR3 has 16 amino acids. The CDR3 region is CASSPPTGNSGNTIYF. The CDR3, as DNA: TGTGCCAGCTCACCACCCACAGGAAACTCTGGAAACACCATATATTTT.

This sequence joins TRBV5-4 and TRBJ2-3; a possible D gene is TRBD2 (6 bases). V dropped 0 bases and J dropped 4 bases, with 12 bases sitting between them. This CDR3 spans 15 amino acids. Germline CDR1 reads SGHNT; CDR2 reads YYREEE (reference sequence). CDR3 coding DNA: TGTGCCAGCAGCTTGGAGAGCGCTAGCGCAGATACGCAGTATTTT. It translates to CASSLESASADTQYF.

V gene TRBV27 combines with J gene TRBJ2-2; D perhaps matches TRBD1 (5 bases). Trimming cost V 5 bases and J 5 bases, with 6 bases left between them. The CDR3 extends over 12 amino acids. Per germline, CDR1 MNHEY and CDR2 SMNVEV (reference sequence). The CDR3 protein is CASSRGTGELFF. The CDR3 DNA reads TGTGCCAGCAGTAGGGGAACCGGGGAGCTGTTTTTT.